These 29 T cell receptor beta chains were sequenced from one sample in a study of blood T cell repertoires in COVID-19. Assay: immunoSEQ multiplex PCR; the TCRdb copy retains only in-frame clones and omits some. The sample includes 150,000 to 200,000 clones, around 80% of them seen just once. The sequencing sample was made of PBMCs or T cells enriched from blood (not recorded which). These receptor sequences come from a woman in her fifties or sixties who had recovered from COVID-19.

The V and J genes are TRBV4-2 and TRBJ2-2, with 9 bases that match TRBD1. Trimming at V came to 0 bases and at J to 5 bases, leaving 1 base not matched to a gene. The CDR3 spans 15 residues. From germline, CDR1 is LGHNA and CDR2 YNFKEQ. The CDR3 reads CASSQETGGTGELFF. The CDR3 region has the DNA TGTGCCAGCAGCCAAGAGACAGGGGGAACCGGGGAGCTGTTTTTT.

The gene calls are TRBV27 and TRBJ1-1; TRBD1 aligns across 7 bases. J lost 5 bases, V lost 4 bases, and 1 base had no gene match. CDR3 size: 12 residues. Germline V gives CDR1 MNHEY, CDR2 SMNVEV (reference sequence). In nucleotides, the CDR3 is TGTGCCAGCAGTTCGACAGGGACTGAAGCTTTCTTT. Translated: CASSSTGTEAFF.

This clone has only a few counts. The V call is TRBV7-9, the J call TRBJ2-5, with TRBD1 matching 10 bases. Germline values: CDR1 SEHNR, CDR2 FQNEAQ (reference sequence). CDR3 size: 18 residues. V lost 4 bases to trimming and J lost 4 bases; unmatched junction nucleotides: 15. The CDR3 protein is CASSSLPGQGMGGETQYF. The CDR3 nucleotides read TGTGCCAGCAGCTCCCTCCCGGGACAGGGGATGGGGGGAGAGACCCAGTACTTC.

The CDR3 sequence: CSARWTGLEYF. For the CDR3, the DNA is TGCAGTGCTAGATGGACAGGCCTGGAGTACTTC. The chain links TRBV20-1 to TRBJ2-4, with 7 nucleotides matching TRBD1. J was trimmed by 14 bases and V by 2 bases; bases with no gene match: 6. Germline CDR1 and CDR2: DFQATT and SNEGSKA (reference sequence). The CDR3 is made up of 11 amino acids.

V and J are TRBV4-1 and TRBJ2-1; 7 nucleotides align to TRBD1. V lost 1 base and J lost 2; bases outside the gene matches: 8. This CDR3 is 17 amino acids long. Germline CDR1 is MGHRA and CDR2 is YSYEKL. The CDR3 bases are TGCGCCAGCAGCCAAGGGGCGACAGGGATGGCCTACAATGAGCAGTTCTTC. Translation: CASSQGATGMAYNEQFF.

V gene TRBV28 combines with J gene TRBJ1-1; possibly TRBD1 for D (6 bases). CDR3 size: 13 residues. The ends were cut back, 7 bases at V and 10 bases at J, with 19 bases in the middle. From germline, CDR1 is MDHEN and CDR2 SYDVKM. The CDR3 DNA follows: TGTGCCAGCACCCTTCCGGGGGGCAGGGTAGCTTTCTTT. Translating it yields CASTLPGGRVAFF. The full variable domain, with the rest looked up from reference TRBV28 and TRBJ1-1, is DVKVTQSSRYLVKRTGEKVFLECVQDMDHENMFWYRQDPGLGLRLIYFSYDVKMKEKGDIPEGYSVSREKKERFSLILESASTNQTSMYLCASTLPGGRVAFFGQGTRLTVV.

The V gene is TRBV19, the J gene TRBJ2-7; the match to TRBD1 covers 8 bases. CDR3 length: 14 residues. V was clipped by 5 bases and J by 5 bases; unmatched bases: 8. The germline CDR1 and CDR2 sequences are LNHDA and SQIVND (reference sequence). CDR3 sequence reads: CASSPQQGVHEQYF. DNA of the CDR3: TGTGCCAGTAGTCCTCAACAGGGGGTCCACGAGCAGTACTTC. Using reference TRBV19 and TRBJ2-7 for the parts outside the CDR3, the full variable domain is DGGITQSPKYLFRKEGQNVTLSCEQNLNHDAMYWYRQDPGQGLRLIYYSQIVNDFQKGDIAEGYSVSREKKESFPLTVTSAQKNPTAFYLCASSPQQGVHEQYFGPGTRLTVT.

This clone was seen a few times. The chain uses TRBV5-1 and TRBJ2-7, with TRBD2 matching over 14 bases. Germline CDR1 and CDR2: SGHRS and YFSETQ. After removal of 0 bases from V and 5 bases from J, the junction contained 7 bases not matched to a gene. The CDR3 runs 17 residues. The CDR3 reads CASSLAPGTSGGNEQYF. In DNA form, the CDR3 reads TGCGCCAGCAGCTTGGCCCCCGGGACTAGCGGGGGCAACGAGCAGTACTTC.

The genes are TRBV9 and TRBJ1-3; D is ambiguous. The CDR3 is 15 amino acids. V was cut by 4 bases and J by 0 bases, with 11 bases left in between. Per the germline V gene, CDR1 is SGDLS and CDR2 is YYNGEE. CDR3 DNA: TGTGCCAGCAGCCCACAGATGATCTCTGGAAACACCATATATTTT. This gives the protein CASSPQMISGNTIYF.

This chain connects TRBV6-5 to TRBJ1-1; TRBD1 might be the D (6 bases). V lost 0 bases and J 3 bases, leaving 8 bases between the germline ends. From germline, CDR1 is MNHEY and CDR2 SVGAGI. The CDR3 is 14 residues long. The chain's CDR3 is CASSYSRTDTEAFF. The CDR3 DNA follows: TGTGCCAGCAGTTACTCAAGGACAGACACTGAAGCTTTCTTT.

This clone was seen a handful of times. The rearrangement joins TRBV4-2 to TRBJ1-2; TRBD1 matches 12 bases. The J segment lost 4 bases and the V segment lost 2 bases, leaving 11 bases of the junction unmatched. The germline gives CDR1 LGHNA, CDR2 YNFKEQ. The CDR3 length is 18 residues. CDR3 region: CASSQFGTGGAGSYGYTF. The CDR3 DNA is TGTGCCAGCAGCCAATTCGGGACAGGGGGCGCCGGTAGCTATGGCTACACCTTC.

The V call is TRBV18, the J call TRBJ2-5; 7 bases match TRBD2. Per the germline V gene, CDR1 is KGHSH and CDR2 is LQKENI. The CDR3 is 17 amino acids. V was clipped by 0 bases and J by 2 bases; unmatched bases: 9. The chain's CDR3 is CASSPPLAERRQETQYF. As DNA, the CDR3 is TGTGCCAGCTCACCACCGCTAGCGGAAAGAAGGCAAGAGACCCAGTACTTC.

The chain employs TRBV30 and TRBJ1-1; no definite D call. Deletions cut 0 bases from V and 8 bases from J, with 7 bases between. CDR1 is GTSNPN, CDR2 SVGIG, per germline (reference sequence). This CDR3 is built from 11 residues. CDR3 DNA: TGTGCCTGGAGTGTACAGTTCGAAGCTTTCTTT. Encoded protein: CAWSVQFEAFF.

This clone has a handful of counts. The genes are TRBV10-2 and TRBJ2-1; 11 nucleotides align to TRBD2. In germline, CDR1 is WSHSY, CDR2 SAAADI. V dropped 10 bases and J dropped 8; count of bases not matched to a gene: 7. The CDR3 contains 13 residues. CDR3 sequence: CATIAGGLDEQFF. For the CDR3, the DNA is TGCGCCACCATAGCGGGGGGGCTTGATGAGCAGTTCTTC.

At least ten counts were recorded for this clone. The chain joins TRBV15 to TRBJ1-4, with TRBD1 matching over 7 bases. V lost 1 base, J lost 0 bases, and 5 bases stayed unmatched. Germline CDR1 is LNHNV and CDR2 is YYDKDF (reference sequence). The CDR3 has 17 residues. The chain's CDR3 is CATSRAIGTATNEKLFF. CDR3 DNA sequence: TGTGCCACCAGCAGAGCCATCGGGACAGCAACTAATGAAAAACTGTTTTTT.

The rearrangement uses TRBV7-9 and TRBJ1-1; tentatively, D is TRBD1 (5 bases). The CDR3 loop spans 12 amino acids. V lost 3 bases and J lost 7, with 9 bases in between. Germline CDR1 and CDR2: SEHNR and FQNEAQ (reference sequence). DNA for the CDR3: TGTGCCAGCAGCTTCGGGCAGGGTGAAGCTTTCTTT. It encodes CASSFGQGEAFF.

The chain employs TRBV11-2 and TRBJ2-5; TRBD1 matches 10 bases. With 5 bases clipped from V and 5 bases from J, the junction kept 5 bases outside the gene matches. Per germline, CDR1 SGHAT and CDR2 FQNNGV. CDR3 size: 14 residues. The CDR3 is CASSRQGAGETQYF. The CDR3 DNA follows: TGTGCCAGCAGCCGACAGGGGGCAGGGGAGACCCAGTACTTC.

This clone was seen a single time. This sequence joins TRBV29-1 and TRBJ2-5, with a weak D call TRBD1 (5 bases). The CDR3 covers 13 residues. The germline V and J ends were trimmed by 6 bases and 0 bases, with 11 bases remaining between them. Germline loops: CDR1 SQVTM, CDR2 ANQGSEA. The DNA for the CDR3 is TGCAGCGTCCGGACACTGTACCAAGAGACCCAGTACTTC. It yields the protein CSVRTLYQETQYF.

This chain joins TRBV7-9 and TRBJ2-5; unclear D gene. The germline CDR1 and CDR2 sequences are SEHNR and FQNEAQ (reference sequence). The germline V and J ends were trimmed by 7 bases and 4 bases, with 13 bases remaining between them. CDR3 length: 13 amino acids. In DNA, the CDR3 is TGTGCCAGCATCAAGACGGGTGGAGAGACCCAGTACTTC. Translated: CASIKTGGETQYF.

The CDR3 DNA follows: TGTGCCAGCAGCCAAGAGGGGACAGGGGTGGAGGTATCGGGAAAACTGTTTTTT. Its protein product is CASSQEGTGVEVSGKLFF. The chain carries TRBV4-2 and TRBJ1-4; TRBD1 matches at 10 bases. CDR3 length equals 18 residues. The V and J ends lost 0 bases and 10 bases, in that order; junction bases with no gene match: 14. Germline CDR1 LGHNA, CDR2 YNFKEQ.

The chain links TRBV7-9 to TRBJ2-1, with TRBD2 identical over 7 bases. Germline V gene sequence: CDR1 SEHNR, CDR2 FQNEAQ (reference sequence). The CDR3 spans 17 residues. V was clipped by 1 base and J by 5 bases; unmatched bases: 11. The CDR3 reads CASSLGLTTSLNNEQFF. The CDR3 region has the DNA TGTGCCAGCAGCTTAGGGTTAACGACTAGCCTAAACAATGAGCAGTTCTTC.

In its sample, this clone was seen a few times. The chain employs TRBV7-9 and TRBJ2-2; 7 bases line up with TRBD2. The germline V gene encodes CDR1 SEHNR and CDR2 FQNEAQ (reference sequence). The CDR3 has 14 amino acids. For the CDR3, the DNA is TGTGTTTCTATGGCGGGGGAATACACCGGGGAGCTGTTTTTT. This sequence encodes CVSMAGEYTGELFF.

The V and J genes are TRBV12-5 and TRBJ2-2; 11 bases are shared with TRBD1. The CDR3 has 15 residues. Trimming removed 6 bases from V and 5 bases from J; junction bases left unmatched: 5. The germline V gene encodes CDR1 LGHNT and CDR2 FRNRAP. The CDR3 DNA reads TGTGCTAGTGGCACCGGGACAGGGGGAACCGGGGAGCTGTTTTTT. Amino acid sequence: CASGTGTGGTGELFF.

J is TRBJ1-3 and V is TRBV2; TRBD1 aligns across 7 bases. Germline V gene data show CDR1 as SNHLY and CDR2 as FYNNEI. The CDR3 length is 13 residues. V gave up 10 bases and J gave up 1 base; unmatched junction bases: 4. The CDR3 DNA reads TGTGCCACTACACAGGGGTCTGGAAACACCATATATTTT. This translates into CATTQGSGNTIYF.

The chain couples TRBV9 to TRBJ2-1, with 12 bases fitting TRBD2. The CDR3 is 17 amino acids. The germline V gene has CDR1 SGDLS and CDR2 YYNGEE. Trimming cost V 0 bases and J 3 bases; bases outside gene matches: 4. The DNA for the CDR3 is TGTGCCAGCAGCGTAGTGGCTAGCGGGGGGGTCTACAATGAGCAGTTCTTC. Its translation is CASSVVASGGVYNEQFF.

V and J are TRBV3-1 (or the pseudogene TRBV3-2) and TRBJ1-2, with D possibly being TRBD1 (5 bases). This CDR3 has 14 amino acids. Germline V CDR1 and CDR2: LGHDT, YNNKEL (reference sequence). Trimming shortened V by 0 bases and J by 8 bases, and 13 bases separated the two germline ends. DNA of the CDR3: TGTGCCAGCAGCCAAGATCAGGGAGGAGGAGGCTACACCTTC. It yields the protein CASSQDQGGGGYTF.

The chain combines TRBV24-1 with TRBJ2-7; 7 bases align to TRBD1. This CDR3 has 16 residues. Germline V gene data show CDR1 as KGHDR and CDR2 as SFDVKD. V was clipped by 5 bases and J by 2 bases; unmatched bases: 11. This chain's CDR3 is CATSGLRNRGAYEQYF. The CDR3 coding sequence is TGTGCCACCAGTGGCCTAAGGAACAGGGGCGCCTACGAGCAGTACTTC.

The gene calls are TRBV7-3 and TRBJ1-1; TRBD1 aligns across 7 bases. CDR1 is SGHTA and CDR2 is FQGTGA in the germline V gene. This CDR3 has 15 amino acids. V shed 5 bases and J 11 bases; nucleotides not matched to a gene: 17. The CDR3 is CASSLIGGKAGKAFF. The DNA for the CDR3 is TGTGCCAGCAGCCTAATAGGGGGCAAGGCAGGAAAGGCTTTCTTT.

This clone was counted only a few times. The chain carries TRBV28 and TRBJ2-7; TRBD2 might be the D (6 bases). CDR1 is MDHEN and CDR2 is SYDVKM in the germline V gene. Trimming took 10 bases from V and 2 from J, leaving 18 bases between them. The CDR3 runs 14 residues. CDR3: CATTWEVSPYEQYF. DNA of the CDR3: TGTGCCACCACCTGGGAGGTGAGCCCCTACGAGCAGTACTTC.